This entry describes one T cell receptor beta chain. Trimming took off 5 bases at V and 2 bases at J, with 9 bases between the two ends. CDR3 size: 13 residues. Germline V gene sequence: CDR1 LNHNV, CDR2 YYDKDF (reference sequence). TCRdb reprocessed the RT-PCR reads with MiXCR, giving one entry per CDR3 protein. The sample lists 390,000 or so distinct CDR3 sequences; more than 15% were seen once. The data were obtained in a study of patients and donors after allogeneic stem cell transplantation. The rearrangement joins TRBV15 to TRBJ2-5, with a possible D match to TRBD2 (6 bases). Sequencing used blood, either unsorted or a sorted T cell fraction (not recorded which). The receptor was derived from a human donor who was either an allogeneic HSCT recipient or a stem cell or donor lymphocyte infusion donor (not recorded which). It is not recorded whose cells these are; they may come from a transplant donor. DNA of the CDR3: TGTGCCACCAGCGGGGGGAAGCAAGAGACCCAGTACTTC. The encoded protein is CATSGGKQETQYF. The full variable domain, in which reference TRBV15 and TRBJ2-5 provide the parts outside the CDR3, is DAMVIQNPRYQVTQFGKPVTLSCSQTLNHNVMYWYQQKSSQAPKLLFHYYDKDFNNEADTPDNFQSRRPNTSFCFLDIRSPGLGDTAMYLCATSGGKQETQYFGPGTRLLVL.